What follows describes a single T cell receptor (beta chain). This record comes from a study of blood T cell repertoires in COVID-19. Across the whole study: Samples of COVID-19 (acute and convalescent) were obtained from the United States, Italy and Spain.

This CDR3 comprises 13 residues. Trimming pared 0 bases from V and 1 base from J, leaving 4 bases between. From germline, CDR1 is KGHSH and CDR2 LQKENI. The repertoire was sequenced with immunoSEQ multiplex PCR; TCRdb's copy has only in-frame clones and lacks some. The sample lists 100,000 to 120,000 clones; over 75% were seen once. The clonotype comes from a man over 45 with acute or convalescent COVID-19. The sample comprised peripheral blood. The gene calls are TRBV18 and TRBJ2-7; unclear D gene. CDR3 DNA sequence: TGTGCCAGCTCACCACCAACTTCCTACGAGCAGTACTTC. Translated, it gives CASSPPTSYEQYF.